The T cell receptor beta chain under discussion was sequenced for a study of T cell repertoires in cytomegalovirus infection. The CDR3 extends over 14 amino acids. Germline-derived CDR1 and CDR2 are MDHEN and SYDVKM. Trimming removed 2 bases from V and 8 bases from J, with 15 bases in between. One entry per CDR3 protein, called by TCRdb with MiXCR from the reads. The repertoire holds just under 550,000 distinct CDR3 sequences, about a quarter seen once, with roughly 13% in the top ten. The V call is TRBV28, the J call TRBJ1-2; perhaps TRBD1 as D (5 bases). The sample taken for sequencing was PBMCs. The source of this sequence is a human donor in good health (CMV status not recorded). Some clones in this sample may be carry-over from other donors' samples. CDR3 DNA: TGTGCCAGCAGTTTACTTGGGACGGTGATCGGCTACACCTTC. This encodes CASSLLGTVIGYTF.